Listed here are 24 T cell receptor beta chains from one sample, sequenced in a study of blood T cell repertoires in COVID-19. Generated by immunoSEQ multiplex PCR, the TCRdb table keeps only in-frame clones and is missing some. The sample yields approximately 170,000 clones, 81% seen once. Sequencing used peripheral blood. The receptors shown here come from a human donor in a cohort sampled during active COVID-19.

The chain combines TRBV10-2 with TRBJ2-3; a weak D match, TRBD1 (5 bases). Trimming stripped 10 bases from V and 0 bases from J, with 17 bases between. Germline V gene lookup returns CDR1 WSHSY and CDR2 SAAADI. The CDR3 has 15 residues. The CDR3: CATGSPQSSTDTQYF. Written as DNA, the CDR3 is TGCGCCACAGGGTCCCCCCAGTCTAGCACAGATACGCAGTATTTT.

The rearrangement joins TRBV7-3 to TRBJ2-2; 9 bases agree with TRBD1. Germline CDR1 SGHTA, CDR2 FQGTGA. The V segment lost 3 bases and the J segment 6 bases; nucleotides outside the gene matches: 8. The length of the CDR3 is 16 residues. CDR3 nucleotide sequence: TGTGCCAGCAGCTTGCGACAGGGGGATGGGGCCGGGGAGCTGTTTTTT. Protein sequence: CASSLRQGDGAGELFF.

CDR3 nucleotide sequence: TGCGCCAGCAGTCGGGGAACAGATACGCAGTATTTT. It encodes CASSRGTDTQYF. V usage is TRBV10-1 and J usage is TRBJ2-3; D possibly corresponds to TRBD2 (5 bases). This CDR3 contains 12 residues. Looked up from germline, CDR1 is WNHNN and CDR2 is SYGVQD (reference sequence). Trimming removed 5 bases from V and 3 bases from J, with 6 bases in between.

The rearrangement joins TRBV5-1 to TRBJ1-1; D remains unclear. The V end lost 4 bases, the J end lost 0 bases, and 13 bases lay between the germline ends. Germline assignment: CDR1 SGHRS and CDR2 YFSETQ. This CDR3 has 15 amino acids. The CDR3 loop reads CASSPAGELNTEAFF. The CDR3 region has the DNA TGCGCCAGCAGCCCCGCCGGGGAGCTGAACACTGAAGCTTTCTTT.

The chain links TRBV4-1 to TRBJ2-2; weak D call: TRBD2 (5 bases). This CDR3 has 16 residues. V lost 4 bases, J lost 4 bases, and 16 bases lay in between. CDR1 and CDR2 from the germline V gene are MGHRA and YSYEKL. CDR3 sequence reads: CASSPRSTGITGELFF. The CDR3 coding sequence is TGCGCCAGCAGCCCCCGGTCGACGGGAATCACCGGGGAGCTGTTTTTT.

J is TRBJ2-1 and V is TRBV29-1; 7 bases fit TRBD2. The CDR3 runs 14 residues. The germline gives CDR1 SQVTM, CDR2 ANQGSEA. The V gene end was trimmed by 6 bases and the J gene end by 5 bases; junction bases not matched to a gene: 10. CDR3 loop: CSVGPSGSHNEQFF. In nucleotides, the CDR3 is TGCAGCGTCGGCCCTAGCGGAAGCCACAATGAGCAGTTCTTC.

The count of this clone is one. One end of the junction does not line up with germline, which may come from a read error. The sample carries other DNA sequences with the same CDR3. The chain combines TRBV4-1 with TRBJ1-2, with TRBD1 matching over 7 bases. This CDR3 comprises 14 residues. Looked up from germline, CDR1 is MGHRA and CDR2 is YSYEKL. The CDR3 region is CASSQVGGNYGYTF. The CDR3 coding sequence is TGCGCCAGCAGCCAAGTAGGGGGCAACTATGGCTACACCTTT.

J is TRBJ1-2 and V is TRBV13; maybe TRBD1 (6 bases). The CDR3 runs to 13 residues. Trimming cost V 5 bases and J 8 bases, with 15 bases left between them. CDR1 is PRHDT and CDR2 is FYEKMQ in the germline V gene (reference sequence). CDR3 in amino acids: CASSQDSLGGYTF. The CDR3 nucleotides are TGTGCCAGCAGCCAGGACAGCCTGGGGGGCTACACCTTC.

DNA for the CDR3: TGTGCCAGCAGCTTAATATTTGGGGGAGGGAATGAGCAGTTCTTC. Translating it yields CASSLIFGGGNEQFF. The rearrangement joins TRBV7-8 to TRBJ2-1; 7 bases are shared with TRBD2. The J segment lost 7 bases and the V segment lost 2 bases, leaving 8 bases of the junction unmatched. Germline V gene sequence: CDR1 SGHVS, CDR2 FQNEAQ. The CDR3 spans 15 residues. The full variable domain, completed using reference TRBV7-8 and TRBJ2-1, is GAGVSQSPRYKVAKRGQDVALRCDPISGHVSLFWYQQALGQGPEFLTYFQNEAQLDKSGLPSDRFFAERPEGSVSTLKIQRTQQEDSAVYLCASSLIFGGGNEQFFGPGTRLTVL.

The chain couples TRBV27 to TRBJ2-5, with 9 bases lining up with TRBD1. V dropped 4 bases and J dropped 5; count of bases not matched to a gene: 5. Germline CDR1 is MNHEY and CDR2 is SMNVEV (reference sequence). The CDR3 has 14 amino acids. The CDR3 coding sequence is TGTGCCAGCAGTTGGAGCGGGACAGGGGAGACCCAGTACTTC. Its translation is CASSWSGTGETQYF.

The chain couples TRBV5-6 to TRBJ1-2; D gene unclear. Germline V lookup: CDR1 SGHDT, CDR2 YYEEEE. CDR3 length: 13 residues. Deletions cut 0 bases from V and 3 bases from J, with 6 bases between. The CDR3 protein is CASSLVYDYGYTF. CDR3 DNA: TGTGCCAGCAGCTTGGTTTATGACTATGGCTACACCTTC.

The CDR3 protein is CASSVAGTSGYEQYF. In nucleotides, the CDR3 is TGTGCCAGCAGCGTAGCAGGGACTAGCGGCTACGAGCAGTACTTC. The V gene is TRBV9, the J gene TRBJ2-7; 11 bases are shared with TRBD2. Germline V lookup: CDR1 SGDLS, CDR2 YYNGEE. J lost 3 bases, V lost 0 bases, and 2 bases had no gene match. There are 15 residues in the CDR3.

This clone has just one count. The chain employs TRBV3-1 (or the pseudogene TRBV3-2) and TRBJ2-2; 11 bases line up with TRBD2. V lost 7 bases and J lost 6; bases outside the gene matches: 7. Germline CDR1 LGHDT, CDR2 YNNKEL (reference sequence). CDR3 length: 15 residues. In DNA form, the CDR3 reads TGTGCCAGCAACCCGACTAGCGGGATATCCGGGGAGCTGTTTTTT. This sequence encodes CASNPTSGISGELFF.

This clone has ten or more counts. The sample carries other DNA sequences with the same CDR3. The V and J genes are TRBV6-6 and TRBJ2-5; unclear D gene. V lost 2 bases, J lost 1 base, and 5 bases lay in between. This CDR3 spans 13 amino acids. Per germline, CDR1 MNHNY and CDR2 SVGAGI (reference sequence). CDR3 bases: TGTGCCAGCAGTTACGGCGGCCAAGAGACCCAGTACTTC. Translating gives CASSYGGQETQYF.

This clone was found once. The rearrangement joins TRBV7-2 to TRBJ2-2; 7 bases match TRBD1. The germline gives CDR1 SGHTA, CDR2 FQGNSA. Trimming at V came to 4 bases and at J to 3 bases, leaving 2 bases not matched to a gene. CDR3 length: 14 residues. In DNA form, the CDR3 reads TGTGCCAGCAGCTCACAGGGGTACACCGGGGAGCTGTTTTTT. It codes for CASSSQGYTGELFF.

The J gene is TRBJ1-1, the V gene TRBV29-1; D is perhaps TRBD1 (6 bases). Germline-derived CDR1 and CDR2 are SQVTM and ANQGSEA. The CDR3 contains 14 residues. V was cut by 1 base and J by 4 bases, with 13 bases left in between. CDR3 amino acids: CSVEAYRARTEAFF. The CDR3 DNA follows: TGCAGCGTTGAAGCTTACAGGGCCCGCACTGAAGCTTTCTTT.

The chain has TRBV18 and TRBJ1-6; 7 bases agree with TRBD1. V lost 3 bases to trimming and J lost 10 bases; unmatched junction nucleotides: 9. Germline V gene data show CDR1 as KGHSH and CDR2 as LQKENI. The CDR3 consists of 15 residues. CDR3 sequence: CASSPSRDSGSPLHF. The CDR3 DNA is TGTGCCAGCTCACCGTCCCGGGACAGCGGCTCACCCCTCCACTTT.

The CDR3 coding sequence is TGCGCCAGCAGCATTTTAGAAGAGACCCAGTACTTC. It is translated as CASSILEETQYF. The rearrangement links TRBV10-1 to TRBJ2-5, with D hard to call. The germline V and J ends were trimmed by 6 bases and 3 bases, with 8 bases remaining between them. Germline loops: CDR1 WNHNN, CDR2 SYGVQD (reference sequence). The CDR3 sequence is 12 residues long.

This clone was seen only a few times. The chain recombines TRBV27 with TRBJ2-5; 15 nucleotides agree with TRBD2. Trimming took 1 base from V and 0 from J; bases not matched to a gene: 9. Germline V CDR1 and CDR2: MNHEY, SMNVEV (reference sequence). The CDR3 totals 20 residues. CDR3 amino acids: CASSLFPLGLAGGDQETQYF. CDR3 nucleotides: TGTGCCAGCAGTTTATTCCCCCTCGGACTAGCGGGAGGGGACCAAGAGACCCAGTACTTC.

The J gene is TRBJ1-2, the V gene TRBV7-2; D is unresolved. Trimming pared 5 bases from V and 2 bases from J, leaving 12 bases between. The germline CDR1 and CDR2 sequences are SGHTA and FQGNSA. The CDR3 has 14 amino acids. The CDR3, as DNA: TGTGCCAGCAGCCCTCCCGAGAGGAACTATGGCTACACCTTC. Encoded protein: CASSPPERNYGYTF.

This clone was detected a few times. V usage is TRBV6-2 or TRBV6-3 and J usage is TRBJ2-2; 11 bases align to TRBD2. V lost 1 base to trimming and J lost 6 bases; unmatched junction nucleotides: 10. Germline CDR1 is MNHEY and CDR2 is SVGEGT. The CDR3 has 18 residues. The CDR3, as DNA: TGTGCCAGCAGTTACTGGATTAGCGGGAGGGTGTTGGCCGGGGAGCTGTTTTTT. Amino acids: CASSYWISGRVLAGELFF.

This clone was detected once. The CDR3 region has the DNA TGCGCCAGCAGCGTTTCGGGACAGGGTGGAATCGGCACTGAAGCTTTCTTT. This encodes CASSVSGQGGIGTEAFF. This chain uses TRBV5-1 with TRBJ1-1, with TRBD1 identical over 9 bases. Trimming took 4 bases from V and 4 from J; bases not matched to a gene: 14. Germline values: CDR1 SGHRS, CDR2 YFSETQ. The CDR3 runs 17 residues.

This chain links TRBV19 with TRBJ1-1, with D unclear. V lost 0 bases, J lost 2 bases, and 13 bases lay in between. This CDR3 is built from 16 residues. Germline V gives CDR1 LNHDA, CDR2 SQIVND (reference sequence). CDR3 sequence (DNA): TGTGCCAGTAGTATAGATCGCTACCGAGTAAACACTGAAGCTTTCTTT. Its protein is CASSIDRYRVNTEAFF.

The gene calls are TRBV5-5 and TRBJ2-3; D possibly corresponds to TRBD1 (5 bases). CDR1 and CDR2 from the germline V gene are SGHKS and YYEKEE (reference sequence). The ends were cut back, 1 base at V and 6 bases at J, with 18 bases in the middle. The CDR3 is 16 amino acids. CDR3 residues: CASSLFRGRVTDTQYF. The CDR3 nucleotides read TGTGCCAGCAGCTTGTTTCGAGGCAGGGTAACGGATACGCAGTATTTT.